The 21 T cell receptor beta chains presented below share a single source sample, sequenced in a study of cytomegalovirus exposure and HLA in healthy donors. Using immunoSEQ multiplex PCR, the repertoire was profiled, and TCRdb retains in-frame clones only, with some absent. The table records tens of thousands of clones, about 95% of them present only once. What was sequenced was PBMCs. Every receptor here comes from a man aged 18 to 30 in good health and CMV-seronegative.

The V and J genes are TRBV4-1 and TRBJ2-7; possible D gene TRBD1, 6 bases. Trimming cost V 1 base and J 7 bases, with 17 bases left between them. The CDR3 length is 15 residues. Germline V gene data show CDR1 as MGHRA and CDR2 as YSYEKL. Here the CDR3 reads CASSQGLGARGEQYF. The CDR3 DNA is TGCGCCAGCAGCCAAGGTCTGGGGGCGAGGGGAGAGCAGTACTTC.

The V call is TRBV4-3, the J call TRBJ1-2; D is uncertain. V was cut by 1 base and J by 5 bases, with 8 bases left in between. Germline V gives CDR1 LGHNA, CDR2 YSLEER. The CDR3 is made up of 13 amino acids. In nucleotides, the CDR3 is TGCGCCAGCAGCCAAGGGACTTCATATGGCTACACCTTC. It specifies CASSQGTSYGYTF.

The chain uses TRBV30 and TRBJ1-5; D not certain. CDR1 and CDR2 (germline): GTSNPN, SVGIG (reference sequence). The CDR3 loop spans 13 amino acids. The ends were cut back, 1 base at V and 3 bases at J, with 7 bases in the middle. Written as DNA, the CDR3 is TGTGCCTGGAGTGAGAGGATCAATCAGCCCCAGCATTTT. It specifies CAWSERINQPQHF.

The chain combines TRBV30 with TRBJ1-1; D is unresolved. Germline-derived CDR1 and CDR2 are GTSNPN and SVGIG (reference sequence). V dropped 1 base and J dropped 5 bases, with 14 bases sitting between them. CDR3 size: 14 residues. DNA for the CDR3: TGTGCCTGGAGTGGTGGACTTTTTGGAACTGAAGCTTTCTTT. It is translated as CAWSGGLFGTEAFF.

The genes are TRBV2 and TRBJ2-3; 8 positions match TRBD2. Germline values: CDR1 SNHLY, CDR2 FYNNEI. This CDR3 has 17 amino acids. Trimming removed 6 bases from V and 3 bases from J; junction bases left unmatched: 14. The CDR3 loop reads CASSRRGGRGETDTQYF. In DNA form, the CDR3 reads TGTGCCAGCAGCCGCCGCGGAGGGCGGGGGGAGACAGATACGCAGTATTTT. The variable domain in full, with the rest retrieved from reference TRBV2 and TRBJ2-3, is EPEVTQTPSHQVTQMGQEVILRCVPISNHLYFYWYRQILGQKVEFLVSFYNNEISEKSEIFDDQFSVERPDGSNFTLKIRSTKLEDSAMYFCASSRRGGRGETDTQYFGPGTRLTVL.

The genes are TRBV6-1 and TRBJ1-5; a weak D match, TRBD1 (6 bases). CDR3 length: 14 amino acids. Per the germline V gene, CDR1 is MNHNS and CDR2 is SASEGT. Deletions cut 5 bases from V and 3 bases from J, with 11 bases between. CDR3 region: CASSLQGYNQPQHF. CDR3 sequence (DNA): TGTGCCAGCAGTCTACAGGGATACAATCAGCCCCAGCATTTT.

The V and J genes are TRBV5-4 and TRBJ2-3; tentatively, D is TRBD1 (6 bases). The CDR3 is 15 residues long. Trimming took 0 bases from V and 3 from J, leaving 11 bases between them. Germline V gives CDR1 SGHNT, CDR2 YYREEE (reference sequence). For the CDR3, the DNA is TGTGCCAGCAGCTTGGCCCAGCAGGGGACAGATACGCAGTATTTT. This encodes CASSLAQQGTDTQYF.

The V call is TRBV18, the J call TRBJ2-3; 7 nucleotides align to TRBD2. V shed 3 bases, J shed 2 bases, and the junction held 5 bases outside the gene matches. Germline assignment: CDR1 KGHSH and CDR2 LQKENI. This CDR3 is 15 amino acids long. This chain's CDR3 is CASSPRDYPTDTQYF. In DNA, the CDR3 is TGTGCCAGCTCACCCCGGGACTATCCCACAGATACGCAGTATTTT.

The chain joins TRBV27 to TRBJ2-2, with 7 bases matching TRBD1. The ends lost 7 bases at V and 1 base at J; junction bases unmatched: 12. Germline V gives CDR1 MNHEY, CDR2 SMNVEV (reference sequence). This CDR3 comprises 17 residues. The CDR3 loop reads CASKKLNRGQNTGELFF. The CDR3 DNA reads TGTGCCAGCAAGAAACTCAACAGGGGACAGAACACCGGGGAGCTGTTTTTT.

The sample holds one count of this clone. The rearrangement joins TRBV6-5 to TRBJ2-7, with 8 nucleotides matching TRBD1. Trimming removed 6 bases from V and 4 bases from J; junction bases left unmatched: 8. The CDR3 runs 14 residues. Per the germline V gene, CDR1 is MNHEY and CDR2 is SVGAGI. The CDR3 region is CASSTGGPLYEQYF. The CDR3 coding sequence is TGTGCCAGCAGCACAGGGGGTCCCCTTTACGAGCAGTACTTC.

The rearrangement joins TRBV6-4 to TRBJ1-5, with D unclear. Trimming removed 9 bases at V and 1 base at J, with 31 bases between. This CDR3 comprises 20 residues. The germline V gene has CDR1 MRHNA and CDR2 SNTAGT. The CDR3 DNA reads TGTGCCAGAACACCTCATTGGTCGGGGAGCCCAGTTCGGAGCAATCAGCCCCAGCATTTT. This translates into CARTPHWSGSPVRSNQPQHF.

The chain has TRBV25-1 and TRBJ1-1; 10 nucleotides line up with TRBD1. The CDR3 spans 16 residues. The V segment lost 6 bases and the J segment 1 base; nucleotides outside the gene matches: 8. Germline values: CDR1 MGHDK, CDR2 SYGVNS. This chain's CDR3 is CASRDDRGRGNTEAFF. For the CDR3, the DNA is TGTGCCAGCAGAGATGACAGGGGGCGGGGGAACACTGAAGCTTTCTTT.

V and J are TRBV6-5 and TRBJ2-1; D uncertain. CDR3 size: 15 residues. V lost 0 bases and J lost 0, with 6 bases in between. Germline CDR1 MNHEY, CDR2 SVGAGI. DNA of the CDR3: TGTGCCAGCAGTTACTCTACAAGCTCCTACAATGAGCAGTTCTTC. This codes for CASSYSTSSYNEQFF.

The chain combines TRBV27 with TRBJ1-4; D might be TRBD1 (5 bases). The germline V and J ends were trimmed by 4 bases and 2 bases, with 11 bases remaining between them. Germline-derived CDR1 and CDR2 are MNHEY and SMNVEV (reference sequence). CDR3 length equals 15 residues. The CDR3 region has the DNA TGTGCCAGCAGTTCCCCGCGGGGGACTAATGAAAAACTGTTTTTT. It codes for CASSSPRGTNEKLFF.

The chain is built from TRBV15 and TRBJ1-1; the D is unclear. Germline values: CDR1 LNHNV, CDR2 YYDKDF (reference sequence). Trimming shortened V by 0 bases and J by 4 bases, and 9 bases separated the two germline ends. The CDR3 is made up of 14 amino acids. CDR3 sequence: CATSRDTQITEAFF. The CDR3 DNA reads as TGTGCCACCAGCAGAGATACCCAGATCACTGAAGCTTTCTTT.

This chain joins TRBV2 and TRBJ1-1, with D perhaps TRBD1 (6 bases). From germline, CDR1 is SNHLY and CDR2 FYNNEI. Between the trimmed V and J ends, which lost 11 bases and 1 base, there was a span of 14 bases. This CDR3 comprises 13 residues. The CDR3 loop is CAATRDTNTEAFF. CDR3 sequence (DNA): TGTGCCGCGACCCGGGACACGAACACTGAAGCTTTCTTT.

Here the CDR3 DNA reads TGCGCCAGCAGCCAAGACAGGGGGCGAATCGAAAAACTGTTTTTT. Translated: CASSQDRGRIEKLFF. The V and J genes are TRBV4-3 and TRBJ1-4, with 8 bases fitting TRBD1. The CDR3 length is 15 residues. Germline assignment: CDR1 LGHNA and CDR2 YSLEER. V lost 0 bases and J lost 8; bases outside the gene matches: 5.

This chain uses TRBV29-1 with TRBJ2-7; 7 bases line up with TRBD1. The germline CDR1 and CDR2 sequences are SQVTM and ANQGSEA. The V and J ends lost 7 bases and 1 base, in that order; junction bases with no gene match: 1. The length of the CDR3 is 11 residues. The CDR3 DNA is TGCAGCGGACAGGGATCCTACGAGCAGTACTTC. It translates to CSGQGSYEQYF.

This clone was picked up a small number of times. The rearrangement links TRBV29-1 to TRBJ1-1; TRBD1 aligns across 9 bases. J gave up 6 bases and V 7 bases, and 12 bases lay outside the gene matches. Per the germline V gene, CDR1 is SQVTM and CDR2 is ANQGSEA. The CDR3 is made up of 14 amino acids. As DNA, the CDR3 is TGCAGCGGGCTACAGGGGGCGGTCGGCTCTGAAGCTTTCTTT. This codes for CSGLQGAVGSEAFF. Full variable domain (remainder filled in from reference TRBV29-1 and TRBJ1-1): SAVISQKPSRDICQRGTSLTIQCQVDSQVTMMFWYRQQPGQSLTLIATANQGSEATYESGFVIDKFPISRPNLTFSTLTVSNMSPEDSSIYLCSGLQGAVGSEAFFGQGTRLTVV.

V and J are TRBV6-6 and TRBJ1-1; the D is unclear. Germline CDR1 and CDR2: MNHNY and SVGAGI (reference sequence). V was shortened by 5 bases and J by 1 base, with 11 bases between the two germline ends. This CDR3 contains 14 residues. The CDR3 DNA is TGTGCCAGCAGTAACGGGTTGGGGAACACTGAAGCTTTCTTT. This translates into CASSNGLGNTEAFF.

J is TRBJ1-4 and V is TRBV7-9, with D unclear. V was shortened by 6 bases and J by 4 bases, with 21 bases between the two germline ends. Germline loops: CDR1 SEHNR, CDR2 FQNEAQ (reference sequence). This CDR3 contains 17 residues. For the CDR3, the DNA is TGTGCCAGCAGTGCTAGAACCCCTACCCCTAGTAATGAAAAACTGTTTTTT. Its translation is CASSARTPTPSNEKLFF.